The rows below give T cell receptor beta chains drawn from one sample of a study of CD8 T cells in ankylosing spondylitis. TCRdb fed the 5' RACE reads into MiXCR, producing one record per CDR3 protein. Of just under 550,000 distinct CDR3 sequences in the sample, over 9.5% are singletons; the top ten hold under 7.5%. The source material was blood, either unsorted or a sorted T cell fraction (not recorded which). These receptors were taken from a male donor with ankylosing spondylitis. Both conserved end residues are part of each CDR3. The D gene is left open where the match is weak. Expanded clones get a size class; other rows say once, few or many, or leave the size out.

j_call | v_call | d_call | cdr3_length | clone_size | cdr3_aa | cdr3_nt
TRBJ2-1 | TRBV11-2 | - | 12 | - | CASSPPRYEQFF | TGTGCCAGCAGCCCCCCGCGGTATGAGCAGTTCTTC
TRBJ1-2 | TRBV19 | - | 15 | - | CASSSDRARNYGYTF | TGTGCCAGTAGCAGTGACAGAGCCAGGAACTATGGCTACACCTTC
TRBJ1-5 | TRBV12-3/TRBV12-4 | TRBD1 | 14 | many | CASNGQGSNQPQHF | TGTGCCAGCAATGGACAGGGAAGCAATCAGCCCCAGCATTTT
TRBJ2-1 | TRBV5-1 | TRBD2 | 17 | many | CASRLAGTSGVYNEQFF | TGCGCCAGCAGATTGGCCGGGACTAGCGGGGTTTACAATGAGCAGTTCTTC
TRBJ2-5 | TRBV20-1 | TRBD2 | 15 | - | CSASPERGYQETQYF | TGCAGTGCTAGTCCCGAGCGGGGCTACCAAGAGACCCAGTACTTC
TRBJ1-2 | TRBV20-1 | - | 12 | many | CSASREVGGYTF | TGCAGTGCTAGCCGGGAGGTTGGAGGCTACACCTTC
TRBJ2-5 | TRBV20-1 | TRBD1 | 16 | few | CSAAPGQGTMGETQYF | TGCAGTGCCGCCCCGGGACAGGGAACGATGGGGGAGACCCAGTACTTC
TRBJ1-4 | TRBV6-1 | - | 15 | few | CASSEGGGVDEKLFF | TGTGCCAGCAGTGAAGGGGGGGGTGTGGACGAAAAACTGTTTTTT
TRBJ2-2 | TRBV3-1 | - | 14 | few | CASSQEIQAGELFF | TGTGCCAGCAGCCAAGAGATCCAAGCCGGGGAGCTGTTTTTT
TRBJ2-1 | TRBV30 | - | 16 | few | CAWQLPQGGPYNEQFF | TGTGCCTGGCAACTACCGCAGGGGGGGCCCTACAATGAGCAGTTCTTC